The 28 T cell receptor beta chains presented below share a single source sample, sequenced in a study (dated by TCRdb to the mid-2010s). The receptor library was made with RT-PCR. Reads for this sample came from an Illumina MiSeq. TCRdb's own reprocessing of the public reads used fastp at Q25 and MiXCR and kept productive beta chains. Rows matching on CDR3 protein sequence are summarized as one entry with the most common DNA and genes. This sample holds hundreds of thousands of distinct CDR3 sequences; approximately 15% were observed only once. Of the sample, 3.6% falls within the top ten clones. Sequenced: memory CD4+ T cells from blood. The origin of the receptors is a female donor in good health, serving as a healthy control.

About this clonotype itself: Possible read error: a much larger clone is one base away. The conserved closing phenylalanine or tryptophan is absent in this CDR3, likely reflecting a read error. This sequence joins TRBV12-3 or TRBV12-4 and TRBJ1-2; 10 bases line up with TRBD1. This CDR3 has 13 amino acids. V shed 8 bases and J 6 bases; nucleotides not matched to a gene: 6. As DNA, the CDR3 is TGTGCCAGCGGACAGGGGGTTAGGAATGGCTACACCTAC. Translated, it gives CASGQGVRNGYTY.

This clonotype was detected only a few times. The chain is built from TRBV6-5 and TRBJ2-1; either TRBD1 or TRBD2 may supply D (6 bases each). The germline V and J ends were trimmed by 7 bases and 7 bases, with 23 bases remaining between them. This CDR3 contains 16 residues. From germline, CDR1 is MNHEY and CDR2 SVGAGI. DNA for the CDR3: TGTGCCAGCACGATGAGTAGGGGGGCTGGGAGAAATGAGCAGTTCTTC. Translated, it gives CASTMSRGAGRNEQFF.

The rearrangement links TRBV9 to TRBJ2-5; D not resolved. V shed 4 bases and J shed 5 bases, with 9 bases lying between them. Germline CDR1 is SGDLS and CDR2 is YYNGEE. The CDR3 extends over 12 amino acids. The CDR3 nucleotides read TGTGCCAGCAGCCCCAACTGGGAGACCCAGTACTTC. This sequence encodes CASSPNWETQYF.

This clonotype was seen a single time. V usage is TRBV5-1 and J usage is TRBJ2-5; TRBD2 aligns across 12 bases. Per the germline V gene, CDR1 is SGHRS and CDR2 is YFSETQ. The CDR3 length is 15 residues. V lost 1 base, J lost 5 bases, and 3 bases stayed unmatched. CDR3 amino acids: CASSLPSGRVETQYF. CDR3 nucleotide sequence: TGCGCCAGCAGCTTGCCTAGCGGGAGGGTGGAGACCCAGTACTTC.

The chain links TRBV20-1 to TRBJ2-5, with 15 bases lining up with TRBD2. The CDR3 runs 15 residues. Germline V gene sequence: CDR1 DFQATT, CDR2 SNEGSKA (reference sequence). The V segment lost 3 bases and the J segment 6 bases; nucleotides outside the gene matches: 5. The chain's CDR3 is CSASPGTSGGKTQYF. The CDR3 DNA sequence: TGCAGTGCTAGTCCCGGGACTAGCGGGGGGAAGACCCAGTACTTC.

CDR3 nucleotide sequence: TGTGCCAGCAGTGTGGCAGGGAATGAAAAACTGTTTTTT. Translation gives CASSVAGNEKLFF. The rearrangement joins TRBV6-1 to TRBJ1-4, with D tentatively TRBD1 (5 bases). Germline V gene sequence: CDR1 MNHNS, CDR2 SASEGT. With 4 bases removed from V and 5 bases from J, the gap between germline ends came to 8 bases. The CDR3 runs 13 residues.

This chain connects TRBV29-1 to TRBJ1-1; D uncertain. Trimming pared 5 bases from V and 3 bases from J, leaving 10 bases between. Germline lookup yields CDR1 SQVTM and CDR2 ANQGSEA. This CDR3 has 12 amino acids. The CDR3 nucleotides are TGCAGCGTTTCAAGGATGGACACTGAAGCTTTCTTT. This translates into CSVSRMDTEAFF. Full variable domain (missing parts from reference TRBV29-1 and TRBJ1-1): SAVISQKPSRDICQRGTSLTIQCQVDSQVTMMFWYRQQPGQSLTLIATANQGSEATYESGFVIDKFPISRPNLTFSTLTVSNMSPEDSSIYLCSVSRMDTEAFFGQGTRLTVV.

This clonotype was picked up a small number of times. The genes are TRBV4-3 and TRBJ2-1; 10 bases align to TRBD2. Germline V gene lookup returns CDR1 LGHNA and CDR2 YSLEER. The CDR3 loop spans 16 amino acids. V shed 2 bases, J shed 7 bases, and the junction held 8 bases outside the gene matches. Here the CDR3 DNA reads TGCGCCAGCAGCCAAAGTCCTAGCGGGAGCAGTAATGAGCAGTTCTTC. As protein: CASSQSPSGSSNEQFF.

This chain uses TRBV6-2 or TRBV6-3 with TRBJ2-3; TRBD2 aligns across 9 bases. The CDR3 has 17 amino acids. CDR1 and CDR2 (germline): MNHEY, SVGEGT. Losses at the gene ends were 6 bases for V and 9 bases for J; bases not matched to a gene: 19. The DNA for the CDR3 is TGTGCCAGCAGCCCCGAAGGGGCCTTAGCGGGAGCGAGAACGCAGTATTTT. This encodes CASSPEGALAGARTQYF.

This clonotype was counted between two and nine times. The rearrangement uses TRBV29-1 and TRBJ1-1, with a tentative D call TRBD1 (5 bases). Germline-derived CDR1 and CDR2 are SQVTM and ANQGSEA. Trimming removed 4 bases at V and 1 base at J, with 16 bases between. CDR3 length: 15 amino acids. Written as DNA, the CDR3 is TGCAGCGTTGGTCACGGGACGTCCGGGAACACTGAAGCTTTCTTT. Translating it yields CSVGHGTSGNTEAFF. Variable domain in full (rest from reference TRBV29-1 and TRBJ1-1): SAVISQKPSRDICQRGTSLTIQCQVDSQVTMMFWYRQQPGQSLTLIATANQGSEATYESGFVIDKFPISRPNLTFSTLTVSNMSPEDSSIYLCSVGHGTSGNTEAFFGQGTRLTVV.

This clonotype was recorded at least ten times. The rearrangement uses TRBV27 and TRBJ1-6; TRBD1 matches 10 bases. The CDR3 consists of 16 residues. Losses at the gene ends were 6 bases for V and 1 base for J; bases not matched to a gene: 3. CDR1 MNHEY and CDR2 SMNVEV come from the germline V gene (reference sequence). The CDR3 is CASRPGQGSYNSPLHF. DNA of the CDR3: TGTGCCAGCAGACCGGGACAGGGGTCCTATAATTCACCCCTCCACTTT.

This clonotype was found a few times. The V gene is TRBV5-1, the J gene TRBJ1-1, with D possibly TRBD1 on 5 matching bases. With 7 bases removed from V and 3 bases from J, the gap between germline ends came to 10 bases. CDR3 size: 12 residues. Germline-derived CDR1 and CDR2 are SGHRS and YFSETQ. The DNA for the CDR3 is TGCGCCAGCGGGGCAGGAGACACTGAAGCTTTCTTT. Translating it yields CASGAGDTEAFF.

This clonotype was detected only a few times. The chain has TRBV6-5 and TRBJ2-7, with D maybe TRBD2 (5 bases). The CDR3 contains 15 residues. CDR1 and CDR2 (germline): MNHEY, SVGAGI. Trimming stripped 5 bases from V and 7 bases from J, with 21 bases between. The CDR3 DNA follows: TGTGCCAGCAGTCCTGGACTGTCAAGTCTCGGGGAGCAGTACTTC. This sequence encodes CASSPGLSSLGEQYF.

This clonotype was recorded many times. V and J are TRBV27 and TRBJ1-2, with 10 bases that match TRBD1. The J segment lost 8 bases and the V segment lost 3 bases, leaving 9 bases of the junction unmatched. Germline assignment: CDR1 MNHEY and CDR2 SMNVEV (reference sequence). CDR3 length: 15 residues. The CDR3 DNA sequence: TGTGCCAGCAGTTTTATGACAGGGGGCGTCGGCGGCTACACCTTC. Its protein product is CASSFMTGGVGGYTF.

This chain connects TRBV7-3 to TRBJ2-1; 8 positions agree with TRBD2. V gave up 5 bases and J gave up 6 bases; unmatched junction bases: 9. The CDR3 totals 15 residues. Germline loops: CDR1 SGHTA, CDR2 FQGTGA. The CDR3 DNA is TGTGCCAGCAGCCTGGGAAGCGGGGGAGTCAATGAGCAGTTCTTC. Its protein is CASSLGSGGVNEQFF.

This clonotype was detected only a few times. The chain joins TRBV20-1 to TRBJ1-1; D gene ambiguous. Deletions cut 6 bases from V and 3 bases from J, with 14 bases between. Germline loops: CDR1 DFQATT, CDR2 SNEGSKA (reference sequence). This CDR3 spans 13 amino acids. DNA of the CDR3: TGCAGTGCCCAGTCCGATTTCTACACTGAAGCTTTCTTT. It codes for CSAQSDFYTEAFF.

This chain uses TRBV7-2 with TRBJ2-3, with TRBD2 as a possible D gene (6 bases). This CDR3 contains 16 residues. V shed 3 bases and J shed 6 bases, with 19 bases lying between them. Germline V gene lookup returns CDR1 SGHTA and CDR2 FQGNSA. The CDR3 region is CASSFLADPSVDTQYF. Written as DNA, the CDR3 is TGTGCCAGCAGCTTCTTAGCGGACCCGTCGGTGGATACGCAGTATTTT.

This clonotype appeared a few times. The genes are TRBV6-2 or TRBV6-3 and TRBJ2-5, with D hard to call. Germline V CDR1 and CDR2: MNHEY, SVGEGT. V lost 2 bases and J lost 3, with 16 bases in between. This CDR3 comprises 16 residues. The CDR3 is CASSYLSGRVEETQYF. Here the CDR3 DNA reads TGTGCCAGCAGTTACCTGAGTGGAAGGGTGGAAGAGACCCAGTACTTC.

The chain recombines TRBV27 with TRBJ2-1; D perhaps matches TRBD1 (6 bases). Germline V gives CDR1 MNHEY, CDR2 SMNVEV (reference sequence). The CDR3 runs to 16 residues. The V end lost 5 bases, the J end lost 2 bases, and 16 bases lay between the germline ends. CDR3 DNA sequence: TGTGCCAGCAGTCCGATACAGGGTGGGGCCTACAATGAGCAGTTCTTC. It specifies CASSPIQGGAYNEQFF.

In its sample, this clonotype was seen a few times. The CDR3 protein is CSARDRQGSTWELFF. The CDR3, as DNA: TGCAGTGCTAGAGATCGTCAGGGGTCAACTTGGGAGCTGTTTTTT. The chain links TRBV20-1 to TRBJ2-2, with D maybe TRBD1 (6 bases). The CDR3 spans 15 residues. V lost 0 bases and J lost 9, with 17 bases in between. The germline gives CDR1 DFQATT, CDR2 SNEGSKA (reference sequence).

This clonotype showed up just a few times. The V and J genes are TRBV10-3 and TRBJ1-1, with 12 bases lining up with TRBD1. CDR3 length: 15 amino acids. Trimming cost V 6 bases and J 6 bases; bases outside gene matches: 8. Germline values: CDR1 ENHRY, CDR2 SYGVKD. CDR3 sequence: CAIREGQGAQAEAFF. CDR3 bases: TGTGCCATCAGGGAGGGACAGGGGGCGCAGGCTGAAGCTTTCTTT.

In its sample, this clonotype was seen many times. The genes are TRBV18 and TRBJ2-3; a possible D gene is TRBD1 (6 bases). The V gene's germline CDR1 is KGHSH and CDR2 LQKENI. CDR3 length equals 14 residues. V lost 5 bases to trimming and J lost 0 bases, with 9 bases between them. CDR3 protein: CASSTDSSTDTQYF. The CDR3, as DNA: TGTGCCAGCTCAACGGACAGTAGCACAGATACGCAGTATTTT.

This clonotype was picked up many times. The chain combines TRBV20-1 with TRBJ1-5, with TRBD1 identical over 12 bases. Germline assignment: CDR1 DFQATT and CDR2 SNEGSKA (reference sequence). Losses at the gene ends were 3 bases for V and 6 bases for J; bases not matched to a gene: 6. The CDR3 spans 15 residues. The CDR3 spells CSASYGTGGGQPQHF. DNA for the CDR3: TGCAGTGCTAGTTACGGGACAGGGGGCGGTCAGCCCCAGCATTTT.

The chain is built from TRBV9 and TRBJ2-1; TRBD1 matches at 9 bases. CDR3 length: 17 residues. Trimming took 4 bases from V and 1 from J; bases not matched to a gene: 9. Germline lookup yields CDR1 SGDLS and CDR2 YYNGEE. The CDR3 DNA follows: TGTGCCAGCAGCCCCGAAAGACAGGGGGGTTCCTACAATGAGCAGTTCTTC. The encoded protein is CASSPERQGGSYNEQFF.

V usage is TRBV6-5 and J usage is TRBJ1-5; 10 bases match TRBD1. The ends lost 8 bases at V and 3 bases at J; junction bases unmatched: 1. Germline assignment: CDR1 MNHEY and CDR2 SVGAGI. The CDR3 covers 13 residues. CDR3 sequence (DNA): TGTGCCAGCGGGACAGGGGACAATCAGCCCCAGCATTTT. Encoded protein: CASGTGDNQPQHF.

This clonotype was seen ten or more times. V usage is TRBV20-1 and J usage is TRBJ2-2, with D tentatively TRBD2 (6 bases). CDR3 length: 16 amino acids. Germline CDR1 is DFQATT and CDR2 is SNEGSKA (reference sequence). V gave up 0 bases and J gave up 3 bases, with 14 bases separating them. For the CDR3, the DNA is TGCAGTGCTAGAGATTTGGAGGGACCTTACACCGGGGAGCTGTTTTTT. This encodes CSARDLEGPYTGELFF.

The rearrangement links TRBV20-1 to TRBJ1-4, with D maybe TRBD1 (5 bases). Between the trimmed V and J ends, which lost 3 bases and 8 bases, there was a span of 13 bases. Germline V gives CDR1 DFQATT, CDR2 SNEGSKA (reference sequence). This CDR3 comprises 13 residues. As DNA, the CDR3 is TGCAGTGCTAGGCCCATGGGGGGGGAAAAACTGTTTTTT. Translating it yields CSARPMGGEKLFF.

The rearrangement links TRBV18 to TRBJ1-1; D is uncertain. CDR3 length: 15 residues. Per the germline V gene, CDR1 is KGHSH and CDR2 is LQKENI. Trimming shortened V by 2 bases and J by 5 bases, and 15 bases separated the two germline ends. The CDR3 protein is CASSPSWERVTEAFF. CDR3 DNA sequence: TGTGCCAGCTCACCAAGTTGGGAAAGGGTTACTGAAGCTTTCTTT.